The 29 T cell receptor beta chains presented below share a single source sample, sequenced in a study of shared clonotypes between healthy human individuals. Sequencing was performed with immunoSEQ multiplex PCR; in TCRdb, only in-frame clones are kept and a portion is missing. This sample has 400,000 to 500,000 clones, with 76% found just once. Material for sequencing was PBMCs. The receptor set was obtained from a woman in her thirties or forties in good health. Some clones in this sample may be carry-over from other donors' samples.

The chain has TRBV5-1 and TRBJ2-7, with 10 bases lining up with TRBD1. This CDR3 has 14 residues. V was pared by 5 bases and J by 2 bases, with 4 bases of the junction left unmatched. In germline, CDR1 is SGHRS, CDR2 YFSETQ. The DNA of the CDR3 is TGCGCCAGCAGAAATGGGACAGGGGCCTACGAGCAGTACTTC. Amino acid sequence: CASRNGTGAYEQYF. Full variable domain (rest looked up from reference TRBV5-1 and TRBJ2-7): KAGVTQTPRYLIKTRGQQVTLSCSPISGHRSVSWYQQTPGQGLQFLFEYFSETQRNKGNFPGRFSGRQFSNSRSEMNVSTLELGDSALYLCASRNGTGAYEQYFGPGTRLTVT.

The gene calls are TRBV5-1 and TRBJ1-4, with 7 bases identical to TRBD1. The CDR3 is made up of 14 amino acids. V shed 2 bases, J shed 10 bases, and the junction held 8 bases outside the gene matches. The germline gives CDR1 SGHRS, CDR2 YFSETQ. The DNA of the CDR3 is TGCGCCAGCAGCTTAGGGGGCGATGTGGGAAAACTGTTTTTT. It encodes CASSLGGDVGKLFF.

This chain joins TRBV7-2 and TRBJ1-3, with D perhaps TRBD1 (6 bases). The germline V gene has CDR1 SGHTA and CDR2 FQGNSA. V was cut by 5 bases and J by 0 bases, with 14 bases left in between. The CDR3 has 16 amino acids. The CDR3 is CASSPTGTDSGNTIYF. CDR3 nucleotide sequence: TGTGCCAGCAGCCCCACAGGGACCGACTCTGGAAACACCATATATTTT.

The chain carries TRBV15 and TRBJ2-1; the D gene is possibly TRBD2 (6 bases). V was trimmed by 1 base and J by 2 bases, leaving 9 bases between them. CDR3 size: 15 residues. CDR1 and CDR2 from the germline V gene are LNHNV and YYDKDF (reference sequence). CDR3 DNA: TGTGCCACCAGCAGAGCATCGGGGGCCTACAATGAGCAGTTCTTC. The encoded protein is CATSRASGAYNEQFF.

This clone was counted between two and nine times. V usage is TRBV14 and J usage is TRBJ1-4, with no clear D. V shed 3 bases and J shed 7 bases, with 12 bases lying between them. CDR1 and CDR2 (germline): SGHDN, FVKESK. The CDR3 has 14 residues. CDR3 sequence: CASSQFQAGEKLFF. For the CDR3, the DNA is TGTGCCAGCAGCCAGTTCCAGGCGGGTGAAAAACTGTTTTTT.

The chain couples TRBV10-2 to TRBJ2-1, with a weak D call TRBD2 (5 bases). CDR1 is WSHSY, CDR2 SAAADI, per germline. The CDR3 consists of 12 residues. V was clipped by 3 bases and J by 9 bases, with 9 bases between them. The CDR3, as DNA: TGCGCCAGCAGTGAAAGGGAGTTTGAGCAGTTCTTC. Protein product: CASSEREFEQFF.

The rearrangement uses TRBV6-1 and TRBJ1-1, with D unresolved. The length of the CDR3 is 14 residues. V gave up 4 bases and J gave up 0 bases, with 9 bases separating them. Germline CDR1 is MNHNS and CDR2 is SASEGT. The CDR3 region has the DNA TGTGCCAGCAGTGGAACAGCCATGAACACTGAAGCTTTCTTT. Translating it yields CASSGTAMNTEAFF.

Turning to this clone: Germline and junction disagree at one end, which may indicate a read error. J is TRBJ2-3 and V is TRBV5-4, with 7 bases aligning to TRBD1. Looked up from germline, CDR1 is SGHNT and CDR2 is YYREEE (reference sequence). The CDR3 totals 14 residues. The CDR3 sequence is CASSNAGGTGTQYF. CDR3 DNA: TGTGCCAGCAGCAACGCAGGGGGAACAGGTACGCAGTATTTT.

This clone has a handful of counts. The CDR3 spells CASSVRGPYEQYF. The CDR3 DNA reads TGTGCCAGTAGTGTCAGGGGGCCCTACGAGCAGTACTTC. The rearrangement uses TRBV19 and TRBJ2-7; the match to TRBD1 covers 8 bases. V lost 5 bases to trimming and J lost 2 bases; unmatched junction nucleotides: 2. The CDR3 consists of 13 residues. Germline V gene data show CDR1 as LNHDA and CDR2 as SQIVND (reference sequence).

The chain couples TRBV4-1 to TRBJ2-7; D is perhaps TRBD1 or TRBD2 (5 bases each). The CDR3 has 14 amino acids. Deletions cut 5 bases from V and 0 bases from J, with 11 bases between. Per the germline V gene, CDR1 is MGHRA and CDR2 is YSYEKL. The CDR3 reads CASSSGRISYEQYF. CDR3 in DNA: TGCGCCAGCAGCTCGGGACGGATCTCCTACGAGCAGTACTTC.

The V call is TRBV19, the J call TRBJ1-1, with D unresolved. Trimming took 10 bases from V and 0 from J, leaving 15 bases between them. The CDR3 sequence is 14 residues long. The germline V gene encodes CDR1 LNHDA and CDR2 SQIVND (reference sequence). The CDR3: CATTEALMNTEAFF. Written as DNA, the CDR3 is TGTGCCACTACGGAGGCGCTAATGAACACTGAAGCTTTCTTT.

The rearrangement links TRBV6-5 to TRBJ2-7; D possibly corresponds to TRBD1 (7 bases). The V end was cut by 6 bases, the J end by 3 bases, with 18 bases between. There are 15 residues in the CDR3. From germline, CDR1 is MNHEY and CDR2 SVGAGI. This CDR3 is CASSRGTEDFYEQYF. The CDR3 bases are TGTGCCAGCAGCCGCGGGACAGAAGACTTCTACGAGCAGTACTTC.

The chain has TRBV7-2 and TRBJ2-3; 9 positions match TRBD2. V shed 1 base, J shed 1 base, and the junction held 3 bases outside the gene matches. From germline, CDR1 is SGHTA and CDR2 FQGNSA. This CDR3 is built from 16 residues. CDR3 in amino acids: CASSLDWTSGTDTQYF. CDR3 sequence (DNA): TGTGCCAGCAGCTTAGATTGGACTAGCGGCACAGATACGCAGTATTTT.

CDR3 sequence (DNA): TGTGCCAGCAGATCGGGACTAGCGACCAATGAGCAGTTCTTC. Amino acid sequence: CASRSGLATNEQFF. V and J are TRBV6-5 and TRBJ2-1; TRBD2 matches at 10 bases. The junction had 5 bases not matched to a gene; V was cut back by 6 bases and J by 6 bases. The CDR3 extends over 14 amino acids. The germline V gene has CDR1 MNHEY and CDR2 SVGAGI.

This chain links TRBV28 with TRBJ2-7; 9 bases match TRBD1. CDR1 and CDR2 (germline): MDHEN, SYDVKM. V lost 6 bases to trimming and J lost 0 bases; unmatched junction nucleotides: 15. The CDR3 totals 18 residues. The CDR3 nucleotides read TGTGCCAGCAGCCCCCTCACCGGGACAGGGAGGAGCTCCTACGAGCAGTACTTC. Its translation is CASSPLTGTGRSSYEQYF.

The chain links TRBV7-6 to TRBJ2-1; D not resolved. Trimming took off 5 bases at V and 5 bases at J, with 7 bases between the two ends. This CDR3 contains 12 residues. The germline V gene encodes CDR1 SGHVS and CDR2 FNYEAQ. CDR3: CASSLPHNEQFF. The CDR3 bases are TGTGCCAGCAGCCTCCCTCACAATGAGCAGTTCTTC.

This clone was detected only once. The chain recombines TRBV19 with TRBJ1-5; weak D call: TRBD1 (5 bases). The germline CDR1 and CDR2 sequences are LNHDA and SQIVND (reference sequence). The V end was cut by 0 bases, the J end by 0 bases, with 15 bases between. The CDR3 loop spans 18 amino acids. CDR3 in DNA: TGTGCCAGTAGTATAGACAGGGTGTGGACATATAGCAATCAGCCCCAGCATTTT. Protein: CASSIDRVWTYSNQPQHF.

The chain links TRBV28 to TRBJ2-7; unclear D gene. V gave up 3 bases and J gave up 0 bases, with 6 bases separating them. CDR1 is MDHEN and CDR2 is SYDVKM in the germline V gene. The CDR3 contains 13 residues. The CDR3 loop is CASSFVSSYEQYF. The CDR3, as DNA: TGTGCCAGCAGTTTCGTCAGCTCCTACGAGCAGTACTTC.

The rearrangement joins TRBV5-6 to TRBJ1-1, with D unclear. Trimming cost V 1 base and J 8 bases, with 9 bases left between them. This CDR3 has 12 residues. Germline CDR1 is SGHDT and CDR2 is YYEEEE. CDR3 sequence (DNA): TGTGCCAGCAGCTTGAATCGTGGGGAAGCTTTCTTT. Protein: CASSLNRGEAFF.

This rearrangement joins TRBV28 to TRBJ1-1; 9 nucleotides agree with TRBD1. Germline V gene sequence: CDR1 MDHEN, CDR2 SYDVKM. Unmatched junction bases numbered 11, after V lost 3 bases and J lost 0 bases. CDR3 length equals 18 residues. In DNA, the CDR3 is TGTGCCAGCAGTTTTTCCGGGACAGGGAAATTCATGAACACTGAAGCTTTCTTT. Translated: CASSFSGTGKFMNTEAFF.

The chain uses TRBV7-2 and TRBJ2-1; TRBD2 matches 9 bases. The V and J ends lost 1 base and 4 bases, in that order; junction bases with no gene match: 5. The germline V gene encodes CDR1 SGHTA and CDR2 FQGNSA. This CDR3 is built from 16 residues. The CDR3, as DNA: TGTGCCAGCAGCTTAGGCGCGGGAGGGGGTTACAATGAGCAGTTCTTC. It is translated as CASSLGAGGGYNEQFF.

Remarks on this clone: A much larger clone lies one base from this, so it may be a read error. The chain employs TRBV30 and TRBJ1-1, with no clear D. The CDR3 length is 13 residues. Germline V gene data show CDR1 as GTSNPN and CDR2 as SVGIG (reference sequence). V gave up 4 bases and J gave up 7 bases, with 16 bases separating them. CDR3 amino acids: CAWTRQKGSEAFF. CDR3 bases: TGTGCCTGGACCAGGCAGAAGGGCAGTGAAGCTTTCTTT. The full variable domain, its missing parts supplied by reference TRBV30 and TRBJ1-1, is SQTIHQWPATLVQPVGSPLSLECTVEGTSNPNLYWYRQAAGRGLQLLFYSVGIGQISSEVPQNLSASRPQDRQFILSSKKLLLSDSGFYLCAWTRQKGSEAFFGQGTRLTVV.

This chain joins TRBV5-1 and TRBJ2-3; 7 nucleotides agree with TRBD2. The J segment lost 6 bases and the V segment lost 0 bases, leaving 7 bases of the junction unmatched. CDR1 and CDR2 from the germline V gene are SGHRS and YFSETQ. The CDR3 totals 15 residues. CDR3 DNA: TGCGCCAGCAGCTTGGAGGGCGGGAGTTTCGATACGCAGTATTTT. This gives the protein CASSLEGGSFDTQYF.

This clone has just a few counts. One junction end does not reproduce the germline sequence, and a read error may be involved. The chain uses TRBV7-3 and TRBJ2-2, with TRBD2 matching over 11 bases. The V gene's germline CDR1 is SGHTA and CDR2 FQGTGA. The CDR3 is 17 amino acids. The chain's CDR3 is CASSRIAGGPYTGELLF. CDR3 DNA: TGTGCCAGCAGCCGAATAGCGGGAGGGCCATACACCGGGGAGCTGCTTTTT. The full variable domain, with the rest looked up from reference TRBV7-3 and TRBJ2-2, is GAGVSQTPSNKVTEKGKYVELRCDPISGHTALYWYRQSLGQGPEFLIYFQGTGAADDSGLPNDRFFAVRPEGSVSTLKIQRTERGDSAVYLCASSRIAGGPYTGELLFGEGSRLTVL.

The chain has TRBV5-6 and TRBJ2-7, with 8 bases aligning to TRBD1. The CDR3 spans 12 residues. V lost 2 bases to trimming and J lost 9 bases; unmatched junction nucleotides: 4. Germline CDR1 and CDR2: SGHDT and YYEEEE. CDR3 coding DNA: TGTGCCAGCAGCTTTCCTACAGGGGGGCAGTACTTC. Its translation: CASSFPTGGQYF.

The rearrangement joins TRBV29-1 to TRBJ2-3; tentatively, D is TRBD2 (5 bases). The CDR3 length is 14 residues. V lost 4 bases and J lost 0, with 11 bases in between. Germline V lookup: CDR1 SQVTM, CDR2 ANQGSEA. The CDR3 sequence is CSVVSGISTDTQYF. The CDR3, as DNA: TGCAGCGTTGTGTCCGGGATAAGCACAGATACGCAGTATTTT.

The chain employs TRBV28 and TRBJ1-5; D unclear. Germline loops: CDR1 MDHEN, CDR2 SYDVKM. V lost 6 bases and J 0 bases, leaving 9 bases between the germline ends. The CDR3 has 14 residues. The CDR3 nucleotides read TGTGCCAGCAGCTGGAGCTATAGCAATCAGCCCCAGCATTTT. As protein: CASSWSYSNQPQHF.

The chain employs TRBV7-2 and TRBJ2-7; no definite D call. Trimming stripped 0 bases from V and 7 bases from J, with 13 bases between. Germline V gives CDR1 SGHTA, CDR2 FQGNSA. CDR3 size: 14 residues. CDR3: CASSLAAQSGEQYF. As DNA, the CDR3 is TGTGCCAGCAGCTTAGCGGCACAGTCCGGGGAGCAGTACTTC. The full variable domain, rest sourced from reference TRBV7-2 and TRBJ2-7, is GAGVSQSPSNKVTEKGKDVELRCDPISGHTALYWYRQSLGQGLEFLIYFQGNSAPDKSGLPSDRFSAERTGGSVSTLTIQRTQQEDSAVYLCASSLAAQSGEQYFGPGTRLTVT.

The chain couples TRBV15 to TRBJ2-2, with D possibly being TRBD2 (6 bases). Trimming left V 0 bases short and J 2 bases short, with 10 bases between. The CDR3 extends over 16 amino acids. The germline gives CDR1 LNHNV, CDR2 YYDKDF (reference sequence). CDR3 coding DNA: TGTGCCACCAGCAGAGATTGGGGGGTAAACACCGGGGAGCTGTTTTTT. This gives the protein CATSRDWGVNTGELFF.